This T cell receptor beta chain was retrieved from a study of beta chain features in type 1 diabetes. Regarding this clone: Its matching antigen is unknown.

Findings of the study overall: In patients and controls equally, PCR might favor templates that are shorter.

CDR1 is SGHNT, CDR2 YYREEE, per germline (reference sequence). The germline V and J ends were trimmed by 0 bases and 4 bases, with 13 bases remaining between them. The CDR3 covers 15 residues. Isolated RNA was reverse transcribed in full, so expressed TCRB transcripts were sequenced. Profiling relied on immunoSEQ multiplex PCR, and the TCRdb table lists in-frame clones only, not all of them. The sample has under 950,000 clones, under 20% seen once. The receptor was isolated from a woman aged 18-29 years in good health. The chain uses TRBV5-4 and TRBJ1-2; no definite D call. Sequenced material: naive CD4+ T cells from blood. As DNA, the CDR3 is TGTGCCAGCAGCTTGGAAGGTAGCGGGGTCTATGGCTACACCTTC. It yields the protein CASSLEGSGVYGYTF.